What follows are 25 T cell receptor beta chains derived from one specimen sequenced in a study of T cells in Graves' hyperthyroidism and ophthalmopathy. Regions amplified from RNA transcripts were the TCR beta CDR3 regions. HTBI primers were used for first-round RT-PCR of the TCR CDR3. TCRdb passed the multiplex PCR reads through MiXCR, listing each CDR3 protein once. In the table there are hundreds of thousands of distinct CDR3 sequences, 16% of which are singletons. Specimen: blood. All receptors come from a young woman with Graves' hyperthyroidism.

This clonotype was counted at least ten times. The V call is TRBV28, the J call TRBJ2-7; D unclear. CDR1 and CDR2 from the germline V gene are MDHEN and SYDVKM. The germline V and J ends were trimmed by 3 bases and 5 bases, with 17 bases remaining between them. This CDR3 has 15 amino acids. CDR3 residues: CASSLVSGLGHEQYF. CDR3 DNA sequence: TGTGCCAGCAGTTTGGTTTCCGGGTTAGGCCACGAGCAGTACTTC. Variable domain in full (rest from reference TRBV28 and TRBJ2-7): DVKVTQSSRYLVKRTGEKVFLECVQDMDHENMFWYRQDPGLGLRLIYFSYDVKMKEKGDIPEGYSVSREKKERFSLILESASTNQTSMYLCASSLVSGLGHEQYFGPGTRLTVT.

This clonotype has ten or more counts. The chain uses TRBV5-1 and TRBJ2-5; the match to TRBD1 covers 10 bases. The CDR3 has 15 residues. Germline CDR1 and CDR2: SGHRS and YFSETQ. The V and J ends lost 3 bases and 5 bases, in that order; junction bases with no gene match: 7. This CDR3 reads CASSSVTGGVETQYF. The CDR3, as DNA: TGCGCCAGCAGCTCGGTGACAGGGGGCGTCGAGACCCAGTACTTC.

Only a few counts were recorded for this clonotype. Being one base from a much bigger clone, this may be a read error. The rearrangement links TRBV20-1 to TRBJ2-5; D unclear. The CDR3 totals 12 residues. V was shortened by 7 bases and J by 0 bases, with 9 bases between the two germline ends. CDR1 and CDR2 (germline): DFQATT, SNEGSKA (reference sequence). The CDR3 sequence: CSVGMDQETQYF. CDR3 DNA: TGCAGTGTTGGCATGGACCAAGAGACCCAGTACTTC.

The V and J genes are TRBV4-1 and TRBJ1-3; the match to TRBD1 covers 9 bases. Germline V CDR1 and CDR2: MGHRA, YSYEKL. This CDR3 is 19 amino acids long. J was trimmed by 1 base and V by 1 base; bases with no gene match: 11. CDR3 DNA sequence: TGCGCCAGCAGCCAAGGGCGGGGACAGGGACTTTTTTCTGGAAACACCATATATTTT. Protein: CASSQGRGQGLFSGNTIYF.

This clonotype showed up just a few times. The chain combines TRBV7-8 with TRBJ1-3; 8 nucleotides line up with TRBD1. This CDR3 is 14 amino acids long. Germline CDR1 SGHVS, CDR2 FQNEAQ. J gave up 6 bases and V 4 bases, and 5 bases lay outside the gene matches. The CDR3 protein is CASSSTTGVNTIYF. Written as DNA, the CDR3 is TGTGCCAGCAGCTCAACGACAGGGGTAAACACCATATATTTT.

This chain connects TRBV27 to TRBJ1-2, with D unclear. Per the germline V gene, CDR1 is MNHEY and CDR2 is SMNVEV (reference sequence). The CDR3 covers 14 residues. Trimming pared 5 bases from V and 4 bases from J, leaving 14 bases between. The CDR3 region has the DNA TGTGCCAGCAGTCGTGAGGGAATAGGCTATGGCTACACCTTC. It yields the protein CASSREGIGYGYTF.

This clonotype was recorded a few times. The chain is built from TRBV6-2 or TRBV6-3 and TRBJ1-1; D unresolved. CDR3 length: 11 residues. Germline V gene data show CDR1 as MNHEY and CDR2 as SVGEGT. The V end lost 8 bases, the J end lost 0 bases, and 4 bases lay between the germline ends. This CDR3 is CASAMNTEAFF. Here the CDR3 DNA reads TGTGCCAGCGCGATGAACACTGAAGCTTTCTTT.

The V call is TRBV24-1, the J call TRBJ2-1, with 9 nucleotides matching TRBD1. The CDR3 spans 16 residues. J gave up 1 base and V 4 bases, and 4 bases lay outside the gene matches. CDR1 and CDR2 from the germline V gene are KGHDR and SFDVKD. The CDR3 spells CATSEPGTGSYNEQFF. CDR3 in DNA: TGTGCCACCAGTGAACCCGGGACAGGGTCCTACAATGAGCAGTTCTTC.

This clonotype showed up many times. The J gene is TRBJ1-1, the V gene TRBV11-1, with a weak D call TRBD1 (5 bases). This CDR3 contains 14 residues. V was pared by 5 bases and J by 9 bases, with 19 bases between. Germline V gene lookup returns CDR1 SGHAT and CDR2 FQDESV (reference sequence). The CDR3 loop reads CASSQGPPPPKAFF. DNA for the CDR3: TGTGCCAGCAGCCAGGGACCGCCGCCGCCGAAAGCTTTCTTT.

This clonotype was counted many times. This chain uses TRBV29-1 with TRBJ1-1; D remains ambiguous. V was cut by 7 bases and J by 0 bases, with 3 bases left in between. The CDR3 has 10 amino acids. Germline V gene sequence: CDR1 SQVTM, CDR2 ANQGSEA. CDR3 region: CSAVNTEAFF. The CDR3 nucleotides are TGCAGCGCGGTGAACACTGAAGCTTTCTTT. Using reference TRBV29-1 and TRBJ1-1 for the parts outside the CDR3, the full variable domain is SAVISQKPSRDICQRGTSLTIQCQVDSQVTMMFWYRQQPGQSLTLIATANQGSEATYESGFVIDKFPISRPNLTFSTLTVSNMSPEDSSIYLCSAVNTEAFFGQGTRLTVV.

This clonotype was detected many times. The chain is built from TRBV18 and TRBJ1-1; TRBD1 aligns across 8 bases. The junction had 6 bases not matched to a gene; V was cut back by 6 bases and J by 0 bases. The V gene's germline CDR1 is KGHSH and CDR2 LQKENI. The CDR3 is made up of 15 amino acids. CDR3 in DNA: TGTGCCAGCTCCCCGACAGGGGAAATGAACACTGAAGCTTTCTTT. Protein: CASSPTGEMNTEAFF.

This clonotype came up a few times. V and J are TRBV12-3 or TRBV12-4 and TRBJ2-6; the match to TRBD2 covers 8 bases. This CDR3 region has 17 residues. Germline trimming cut 6 bases from V and 0 bases from J; bases unmatched to any gene: 7. CDR3 region: CASRLLAGGSGANVLTF. Written as DNA, the CDR3 is TGTGCCAGCAGACTCCTTGCGGGGGGCTCTGGGGCCAACGTCCTGACTTTC.

The chain couples TRBV9 to TRBJ1-3; possible D gene TRBD1, 5 bases. The CDR3 loop spans 16 amino acids. Trimming shortened V by 0 bases and J by 8 bases, and 18 bases separated the two germline ends. CDR1 SGDLS and CDR2 YYNGEE come from the germline V gene. The CDR3 nucleotides are TGTGCCAGCAGCGTAGCTGGACGGGGGGACTTTGACACCATATATTTT. Translation: CASSVAGRGDFDTIYF.

This clonotype came up many times. V usage is TRBV11-2 and J usage is TRBJ2-7; the match to TRBD2 covers 12 bases. V gave up 4 bases and J gave up 3 bases; unmatched junction bases: 4. CDR3 length: 15 residues. The germline V gene encodes CDR1 SGHAT and CDR2 FQNNGV. CDR3 region: CASSSRTSGVYEQYF. CDR3 sequence (DNA): TGTGCCAGCAGCTCCCGGACTAGCGGGGTCTACGAGCAGTACTTC. The full variable domain, completed using reference TRBV11-2 and TRBJ2-7, is EAGVAQSPRYKIIEKRQSVAFWCNPISGHATLYWYQQILGQGPKLLIQFQNNGVVDDSQLPKDRFSAERLKGVDSTLKIQPAKLEDSAVYLCASSSRTSGVYEQYFGPGTRLTVT.

In this sample, this clonotype turned up many times. This chain uses TRBV2 with TRBJ1-1, with 8 bases that match TRBD1. V trimming: 3 bases; J trimming: 10 bases; junction bases outside the gene matches: 7. The CDR3 covers 13 residues. Germline lookup yields CDR1 SNHLY and CDR2 FYNNEI. Here the CDR3 reads CASSDRGQLAAFF. The CDR3 DNA reads as TGTGCCAGCAGTGACAGGGGGCAACTAGCAGCTTTCTTT.

This clonotype was counted at least ten times. The gene calls are TRBV6-2 or TRBV6-3 and TRBJ2-6, with 8 positions matching TRBD1. The CDR3 covers 17 residues. Trimming at V came to 5 bases and at J to 0 bases, leaving 6 bases not matched to a gene. The germline V gene has CDR1 MNHEY and CDR2 SVGEGT. For the CDR3, the DNA is TGTGCCAGCAGTCTGGACAGGGTTATCTCTGGGGCCAACGTCCTGACTTTC. Translated, it gives CASSLDRVISGANVLTF.

The rearrangement joins TRBV7-9 to TRBJ2-7, with 8 bases identical to TRBD2. Germline CDR1 reads SEHNR; CDR2 reads FQNEAQ (reference sequence). The CDR3 is 14 residues long. The J segment lost 7 bases and the V segment lost 5 bases, leaving 10 bases of the junction unmatched. CDR3 residues: CASSRATGTREQYF. The CDR3 DNA reads as TGTGCCAGCAGCCGGGCCACAGGGACTAGGGAGCAGTACTTC.

This clonotype was observed at least ten times. The chain uses TRBV29-1 and TRBJ2-3, with 8 positions matching TRBD1. Looked up from germline, CDR1 is SQVTM and CDR2 is ANQGSEA. The CDR3 has 15 residues. Germline trimming cut 7 bases from V and 4 bases from J; bases unmatched to any gene: 13. This CDR3 is CSAPSRGRVPDTQYF. CDR3 sequence (DNA): TGCAGCGCCCCTAGCAGGGGGCGAGTTCCAGATACGCAGTATTTT.

This clonotype was seen many times. This chain uses TRBV7-2 with TRBJ2-4; 8 bases line up with TRBD2. The CDR3 runs 16 residues. From germline, CDR1 is SGHTA and CDR2 FQGNSA. Trimming cost V 5 bases and J 1 base; bases outside gene matches: 7. In nucleotides, the CDR3 is TGTGCCAGCAGCAAGGAAAGCGGGAGTGCCAAAAACATTCAGTACTTC. It encodes CASSKESGSAKNIQYF.

This clonotype was found many times. The chain combines TRBV11-2 with TRBJ2-1; no clear D gene. CDR3 length equals 15 residues. Per the germline V gene, CDR1 is SGHAT and CDR2 is FQNNGV. The V and J ends lost 0 bases and 1 base respectively, with 7 bases between them. CDR3 coding DNA: TGTGCCAGCAGCTTAGAGCTAGTTTCCTACAATGAGCAGTTCTTC. Amino acid sequence: CASSLELVSYNEQFF. Combining the CDR3 with reference TRBV11-2 and TRBJ2-1 gives the whole variable domain EAGVAQSPRYKIIEKRQSVAFWCNPISGHATLYWYQQILGQGPKLLIQFQNNGVVDDSQLPKDRFSAERLKGVDSTLKIQPAKLEDSAVYLCASSLELVSYNEQFFGPGTRLTVL.

The J gene is TRBJ2-7, the V gene TRBV10-3, with D perhaps assigned TRBD1 or TRBD2 (7 bases each). The CDR3 runs 11 residues. The V gene's germline CDR1 is ENHRY and CDR2 SYGVKD. V was cut by 11 bases and J by 7 bases, with 15 bases left in between. The CDR3 DNA is TGTGCCTCCAGGGGGGGCGTTGAGCAGTACTTC. It encodes CASRGGVEQYF.

This chain joins TRBV14 and TRBJ1-1; D uncertain. Trimming removed 0 bases from V and 11 bases from J, with 4 bases in between. Germline CDR1 SGHDN, CDR2 FVKESK. This CDR3 region has 10 residues. CDR3 protein: CASSQDMAFF. DNA of the CDR3: TGTGCCAGCAGCCAAGATATGGCTTTCTTT.

The chain couples TRBV3-1 to TRBJ1-4; 7 bases map to TRBD1. This CDR3 is built from 15 residues. Germline V CDR1 and CDR2: LGHDT, YNNKEL (reference sequence). The V gene end was trimmed by 2 bases and the J gene end by 5 bases; junction bases not matched to a gene: 5. CDR3 region: CASSQYLGGNEKLFF. The CDR3 DNA follows: TGTGCCAGCAGCCAATATCTAGGGGGCAATGAAAAACTGTTTTTT.

The sample holds one count of this clonotype. The V and J genes are TRBV29-1 and TRBJ2-2; tentative D call: TRBD1 (5 bases). V lost 3 bases to trimming and J lost 5 bases, with 16 bases between them. This CDR3 contains 15 residues. Germline loops: CDR1 SQVTM, CDR2 ANQGSEA. The CDR3 region is CSVEQGGMWTGELFF. CDR3 in DNA: TGCAGCGTTGAGCAGGGTGGGATGTGGACCGGGGAGCTGTTTTTT.

This clonotype was counted at least ten times. V is TRBV6-1 and J is TRBJ1-1; 7 positions agree with TRBD1. V gave up 6 bases and J gave up 7 bases; unmatched junction bases: 2. Germline assignment: CDR1 MNHNS and CDR2 SASEGT. This CDR3 spans 11 amino acids. CDR3 bases: TGTGCCAGCAGGGGACAGCTTGAAGCTTTCTTT. Its translation: CASRGQLEAFF.